One T cell receptor beta chain is described in this entry. The data were obtained in a study of T cells in Graves' hyperthyroidism and ophthalmopathy. TCR beta CDR3 regions were amplified from RNA. TCR CDR3 underwent first-round RT-PCR with the HTBI primer set. A single record per CDR3 protein comes from TCRdb applying MiXCR to the multiplex PCR reads. Found here are approximately 600,000 distinct CDR3 sequences, 12% to 15% of them singletons; the top ten hold about 6.6%. Material for sequencing was blood. This receptor was identified in a woman between 18 and 29 years old with Graves' ophthalmopathy.

The CDR3 loop is CSVVQGGSSGANVLTF. The CDR3 bases are TGCAGCGTTGTTCAGGGTGGGAGCTCTGGGGCCAACGTCCTGACTTTC. The V call is TRBV29-1, the J call TRBJ2-6, with D tentatively TRBD1 or TRBD2 (5 bases each). CDR1 SQVTM and CDR2 ANQGSEA come from the germline V gene. Trimming shortened V by 4 bases and J by 0 bases, and 13 bases separated the two germline ends. The CDR3 totals 16 residues.